The 5 T cell receptor beta chains listed next were all sequenced from one sample in a study of CD8 T cells in Susac syndrome. After extraction with the RNeasy kit, about 0.45 to 1 ug of the RNA was reverse transcribed using random hexamers. A single record per CDR3 protein comes from TCRdb applying MiXCR to the immunoSEQ multiplex PCR reads. The sample contains around 230,000 distinct CDR3 sequences, 90% to 96% of which appear only once. Input material: CD4+ T cells from PBMCs. These receptors were obtained from a human donor with Susac syndrome.

V gene TRBV20-1 combines with J gene TRBJ2-5; 7 positions match TRBD2. The J segment lost 1 base and the V segment lost 5 bases, leaving 10 bases of the junction unmatched. The CDR3 runs 15 residues. Germline values: CDR1 DFQATT, CDR2 SNEGSKA (reference sequence). CDR3 protein: CSAGYSGYGQETQYF. The CDR3 DNA reads TGCAGTGCTGGTTATAGCGGGTACGGCCAAGAGACCCAGTACTTC.

This clonotype was detected only once. The V gene is TRBV4-2, the J gene TRBJ2-7, with unresolved D. V was cut by 0 bases and J by 3 bases, with 6 bases left in between. Germline V CDR1 and CDR2: LGHNA, YNFKEQ. This CDR3 has 13 residues. The CDR3 here is CASSQDMVYEQYF. Written as DNA, the CDR3 is TGTGCCAGCAGCCAAGATATGGTCTACGAGCAGTACTTC.

The chain's CDR3 is CASSSTGTANEQFF. As DNA, the CDR3 is TGTGCCAGCAGCTCGACAGGGACGGCCAATGAGCAGTTCTTC. The genes are TRBV5-6 and TRBJ2-1; 7 bases match TRBD1. V was pared by 3 bases and J by 6 bases, with 6 bases of the junction left unmatched. This CDR3 has 14 residues. In germline, CDR1 is SGHDT, CDR2 YYEEEE.

V is TRBV10-3 and J is TRBJ2-7; 8 bases are shared with TRBD2. Per germline, CDR1 ENHRY and CDR2 SYGVKD. Unmatched junction bases numbered 8, after V lost 5 bases and J lost 5 bases. This CDR3 has 14 residues. CDR3: CAISYQAGVNEQYF. The CDR3 nucleotides read TGTGCCATCAGTTACCAAGCGGGAGTAAACGAGCAGTACTTC.

The chain uses TRBV12-3 or TRBV12-4 and TRBJ1-2, with D possibly TRBD1 on 5 matching bases. Trimming cost V 5 bases and J 4 bases, with 14 bases left between them. The CDR3 sequence is 14 residues long. CDR3 bases: TGTGCCAGCAGTCTATCTCAGGGCTTCTATGGCTACACCTTC. Translating gives CASSLSQGFYGYTF.